A selection of T cell receptor beta chains follows, all from one sample in a study of T-cell reconstitution after alpha-beta-depleted transplantation in children. From the PCR reads, TCRdb called clonotypes with MiXCR, one entry per CDR3 protein. This sample has about 540,000 distinct CDR3 sequences, with 15% to 20% found just once. This material consisted of PBMCs from the stem cell graft donor, taken from the stem cell graft. The receptors originated from a human donor who donated a stem cell graft to a child with acute lymphoblastic leukemia. The CDR3 runs from the conserved cysteine through the conserved F or W. A D gene is named only where the DNA matches it firmly. Some rows have no size entry. The others give once, few or many, or a class for an expanded clone.

clone size,D gene,V gene,J gene,CDR3 protein,CDR3 DNA
many,.,TRBV6-1,TRBJ2-5,CASSGGVETQYF,TGTGCCAGCAGTGGTGGGGTAGAGACCCAGTACTTC
.,.,TRBV5-6,TRBJ2-7,CASSLTQRDSYEQYF,TGTGCCAGCAGCTTAACCCAGCGCGACTCCTACGAGCAGTACTTC
once,.,TRBV5-1,TRBJ1-1,CASSLLQVRTAEAFF,TGCGCCAGCAGCTTACTACAGGTTAGGACGGCTGAAGCTTTCTTT
few,TRBD1,TRBV7-3,TRBJ1-1,CASSLDRKTEAFF,TGTGCCAGCAGCTTGGACAGGAAAACTGAAGCTTTCTTT
few,.,TRBV11-2,TRBJ1-5,CASSPRLSPWGGDQPQHF,TGTGCCAGCAGCCCCAGGCTATCCCCCTGGGGAGGTGATCAGCCCCAGCATTTT
few,.,TRBV21-1,TRBJ1-1,CASSFGYNGNTEAFF,TGTGCCAGCAGCTTCGGGTATAACGGGAACACTGAAGCTTTCTTT
many,.,TRBV20-1,TRBJ1-2,CSAAKGHRYGYTF,TGCAGTGCTGCCAAAGGACATCGCTATGGCTACACCTTC
.,TRBD1,TRBV13,TRBJ2-7,CASSSLVDREVSYAQYF,TGTGCCAGCAGCTCCCTGGTGGACAGGGAAGTCTCCTACGCGCAGTACTTC
few,TRBD1,TRBV27,TRBJ1-1,CASSPQGADTEAFF,TGTGCCAGCAGTCCACAGGGGGCGGACACTGAAGCTTTCTTT
few,.,TRBV5-1,TRBJ2-1,CASSLEVAYEQFF,TGCGCCAGCAGCTTGGAGGTAGCATATGAGCAGTTCTTC
few,.,TRBV25-1,TRBJ2-7,CASSESYETYEQYF,TGTGCCAGCAGTGAATCTTACGAAACCTACGAGCAGTACTTC
.,.,TRBV5-5,TRBJ2-7,CASSLGLSPFEQYF,TGTGCCAGCAGCTTGGGTCTATCTCCCTTTGAGCAGTACTTC
.,.,TRBV6-1,TRBJ2-1,CASSEQLRDNEQFF,TGTGCCAGCAGTGAACAGCTACGGGACAATGAGCAGTTCTTC
.,.,TRBV14,TRBJ2-7,CASLGRDYEQYF,TGTGCCAGCCTGGGACGGGACTACGAGCAGTACTTC
many,.,TRBV5-6,TRBJ2-7,CASSLAGRYYEQYF,TGTGCCAGCAGCTTGGCTGGGAGATACTACGAGCAGTACTTC
.,.,TRBV9,TRBJ2-5,CASGSTTQYF,TGTGCCAGCGGTTCTACGACCCAGTACTTC
many,.,TRBV18,TRBJ1-3,CASSRDSSGNTIYF,TGTGCCAGCTCACGAGATAGCTCTGGAAACACCATATATTTT
.,TRBD1,TRBV11-2,TRBJ2-2,CASSWGQGLTGELFF,TGTGCCAGCAGCTGGGGACAGGGGCTCACCGGGGAGCTGTTTTTT
few,.,TRBV7-2,TRBJ2-3,CASSPPGLLSTDTQYF,TGTGCCAGCAGCCCTCCGGGACTCCTTAGCACAGATACGCAGTATTTT
.,.,TRBV5-1,TRBJ1-1,CASSLAGGRPLNTEAFF,TGCGCCAGCAGCTTGGCCGGGGGGAGGCCACTGAACACTGAAGCTTTCTTT
.,TRBD2,TRBV5-6,TRBJ2-7,CASSSAPTSGYEQYF,TGTGCCAGCAGCTCCGCCCCGACTAGCGGCTACGAGCAGTACTTC
few,.,TRBV12-3/TRBV12-4,TRBJ2-2,CASSLVWAVGELFF,TGTGCCAGCAGTTTAGTGTGGGCCGTCGGGGAGCTGTTTTTT
few,.,TRBV27,TRBJ1-1,CARGQGSRQAFF,TGTGCCAGAGGCCAGGGTTCGCGGCAAGCTTTCTTT
.,.,TRBV10-3,TRBJ1-2,CAISESTGSGSGYTF,TGTGCCATCAGTGAGTCTACGGGCTCGGGTAGCGGCTACACCTTC
.,TRBD1,TRBV15,TRBJ2-2,CATSSSQLRQGVTGELFF,TGTGCCACCAGCAGTTCCCAACTTAGACAGGGGGTCACCGGGGAGCTGTTTTTT
few,TRBD1,TRBV29-1,TRBJ1-1,CSVVKGAPGGTEAFF,TGCAGCGTTGTTAAGGGGGCCCCCGGTGGCACTGAAGCTTTCTTT
few,.,TRBV14,TRBJ1-1,CASSRLYTEAFF,TGTGCCAGCAGCCGTCTCTACACTGAAGCTTTCTTT
.,.,TRBV9,TRBJ2-1,CASSDPGAYNEQFF,TGTGCCAGCAGCGATCCGGGAGCCTACAATGAGCAGTTCTTC
many,.,TRBV5-1,TRBJ1-5,CASSLGGGGGQPQHF,TGCGCCAGCAGCTTGGGCGGCGGCGGAGGTCAGCCCCAGCATTTT
few,TRBD2,TRBV4-2,TRBJ2-5,CASSQVFPGLAGEETQYF,TGTGCCAGCAGCCAAGTTTTCCCGGGACTAGCGGGAGAAGAGACCCAGTACTTC
.,.,TRBV19,TRBJ1-5,CASSIGQDQPQHF,TGTGCCAGTAGTATAGGACAGGATCAGCCCCAGCATTTT
few,.,TRBV15,TRBJ2-5,CATSRAHRDTQETQYF,TGTGCCACCAGCAGAGCCCACCGGGACACACAAGAGACCCAGTACTTC
.,.,TRBV14,TRBJ2-1,CASSQGLGGGSRNEQFF,TGTGCCAGCAGCCAAGGATTAGGGGGGGGTAGTCGGAATGAGCAGTTCTTC
many,TRBD1,TRBV6-1,TRBJ2-7,CASSSTGVYEQYF,TGTGCCAGCAGCTCCACAGGGGTCTACGAGCAGTACTTC
few,.,TRBV27,TRBJ1-2,CASSPFNYGYTF,TGTGCCAGCAGTCCCTTTAACTATGGCTACACCTTC
few,TRBD2,TRBV24-1,TRBJ2-1,CATSESGRTNEQFF,TGTGCCACCAGTGAGAGCGGGAGAACAAATGAGCAGTTCTTC
.,TRBD2,TRBV7-2,TRBJ2-1,CASSLTVGGRNYNEQFF,TGTGCCAGCAGCTTAACCGTCGGCGGGAGAAACTACAATGAGCAGTTCTTC
.,TRBD2,TRBV5-1,TRBJ2-1,CASSLGGRGALAYNEQFF,TGCGCCAGCAGCTTGGGAGGGAGGGGCGCGTTGGCGTACAATGAGCAGTTCTTC
.,TRBD2,TRBV7-9,TRBJ2-1,CASSSSTSANEQFF,TGTGCCAGCAGCTCTTCAACTAGCGCCAATGAGCAGTTCTTC
few,.,TRBV7-9,TRBJ1-1,CASSSGTRWYTEAFF,TGTGCCAGCAGCTCTGGGACACGGTGGTACACTGAAGCTTTCTTT
few,.,TRBV5-1,TRBJ2-1,CASSSPILASAYNEQFF,TGCGCCAGCAGCTCTCCAATCCTAGCTTCGGCTTACAATGAGCAGTTCTTC
few,.,TRBV12-3/TRBV12-4,TRBJ2-3,CASSLMGGTDTQYF,TGTGCCAGCAGTCTCATGGGGGGCACAGATACGCAGTATTTT
.,.,TRBV10-3,TRBJ2-7,CAISAASSYEQYF,TGTGCCATCTCAGCGGCTAGCTCCTACGAGCAGTACTTC
.,.,TRBV3-1,TRBJ1-6,CASSQGRGGSPLHF,TGTGCCAGCAGCCAAGGCAGGGGTGGTTCACCCCTCCACTTT
once,TRBD1,TRBV5-1,TRBJ1-1,CASSPPGRGHTEAFF,TGCGCCAGCAGCCCCCCCGGCAGGGGGCACACTGAAGCTTTCTTT
.,.,TRBV4-2,TRBJ2-7,CASSQATRHYEQYF,TGTGCCAGCAGCCAGGCAACTAGGCACTACGAGCAGTACTTC
few,.,TRBV2,TRBJ2-7,CASKVRAGTSYEQYF,TGTGCCAGCAAGGTTAGGGCAGGGACGTCCTACGAGCAGTACTTC
few,TRBD1,TRBV23-1,TRBJ2-3,CASRTGDSTDTQYF,TGCGCCAGCAGGACAGGGGACAGCACAGATACGCAGTATTTT
.,.,TRBV20-1,TRBJ1-5,CSAATVDSNQPQHF,TGCAGTGCAGCGACAGTAGATAGCAATCAGCCCCAGCATTTT
few,.,TRBV6-1,TRBJ2-1,CASRADGGSYNEQFF,TGTGCCAGCAGGGCCGACGGGGGCTCCTACAATGAGCAGTTCTTC
.,.,TRBV1,TRBJ1-2,CTSSHPCGQKNYGYTF,TGCACCAGCAGCCACCCATGTGGACAGAAGAACTATGGCTACACCTTC
.,.,TRBV4-1,TRBJ1-4,CASSQDRQVPSGKLFF,TGCGCCAGCAGCCAGGACAGACAGGTCCCCTCGGGGAAACTGTTTTTT
.,TRBD1,TRBV7-2,TRBJ2-2,CASGSGTGTGELFF,TGTGCCAGCGGCTCCGGGACAGGGACCGGGGAGCTGTTTTTT
few,.,TRBV20-1,TRBJ2-7,CSALEGEGYEQYF,TGCAGTGCTCTTGAGGGGGAGGGCTACGAGCAGTACTTC
.,.,TRBV12-3/TRBV12-4,TRBJ1-4,CASSFSFGEKLFF,TGTGCCAGCAGCTTCAGTTTTGGAGAAAAACTGTTTTTT
.,.,TRBV5-1,TRBJ1-1,CASSLLKGGSASEAFF,TGCGCCAGCAGCTTACTCAAAGGGGGGTCTGCATCCGAAGCTTTCTTT
few,.,TRBV7-9,TRBJ2-5,CASSSPGTLQETQYF,TGTGCCAGCAGCTCACCCGGGACCTTACAAGAGACCCAGTACTTC
.,.,TRBV9,TRBJ2-2,CASSPEGAGELFF,TGTGCCAGCAGCCCAGAGGGGGCCGGGGAGCTGTTTTTT